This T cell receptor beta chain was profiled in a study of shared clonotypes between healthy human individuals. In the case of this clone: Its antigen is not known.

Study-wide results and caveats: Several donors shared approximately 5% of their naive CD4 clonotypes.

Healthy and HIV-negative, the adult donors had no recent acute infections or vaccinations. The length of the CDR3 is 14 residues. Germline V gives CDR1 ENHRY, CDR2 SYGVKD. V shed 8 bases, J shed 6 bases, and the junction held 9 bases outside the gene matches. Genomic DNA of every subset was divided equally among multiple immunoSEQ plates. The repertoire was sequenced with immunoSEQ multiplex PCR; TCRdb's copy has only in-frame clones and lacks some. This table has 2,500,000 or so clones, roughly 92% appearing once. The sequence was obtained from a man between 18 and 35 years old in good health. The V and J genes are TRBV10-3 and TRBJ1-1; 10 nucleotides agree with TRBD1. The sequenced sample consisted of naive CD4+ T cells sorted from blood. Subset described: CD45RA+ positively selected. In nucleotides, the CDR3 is TGTGCCATCGGATACCACGGACAGGGGGCTGAAGCTTTCTTT. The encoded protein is CAIGYHGQGAEAFF.